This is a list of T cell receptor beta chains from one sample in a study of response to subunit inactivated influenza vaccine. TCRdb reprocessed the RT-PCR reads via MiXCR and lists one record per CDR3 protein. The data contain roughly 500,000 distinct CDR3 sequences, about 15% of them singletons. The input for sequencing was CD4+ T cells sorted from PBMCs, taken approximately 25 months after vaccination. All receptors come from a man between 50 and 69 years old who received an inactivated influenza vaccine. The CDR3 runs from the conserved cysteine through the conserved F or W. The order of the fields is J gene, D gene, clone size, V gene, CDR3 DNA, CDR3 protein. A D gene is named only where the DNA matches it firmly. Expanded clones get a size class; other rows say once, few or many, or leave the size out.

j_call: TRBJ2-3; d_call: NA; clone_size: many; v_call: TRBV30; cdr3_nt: TGTGCCTGGAGTCCTGGGTCGGTTAGCACAGATACGCAGTATTTT; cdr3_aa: CAWSPGSVSTDTQYF
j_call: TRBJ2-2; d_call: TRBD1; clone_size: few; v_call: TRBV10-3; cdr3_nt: TGTGCCATCAGTGTAATACAGGGGGCAAGTGGCACCGGGGAGCTGTTTTTT; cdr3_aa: CAISVIQGASGTGELFF
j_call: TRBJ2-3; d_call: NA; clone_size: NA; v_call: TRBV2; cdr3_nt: TGTGCCAGCAGTGAGTTGCAGACAACAGATACGCAGTATTTT; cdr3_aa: CASSELQTTDTQYF
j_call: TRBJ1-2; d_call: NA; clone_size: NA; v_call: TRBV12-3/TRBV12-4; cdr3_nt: TGTGCCAGCAGTGTGGGACGTCTCTATGGCTACACCTTC; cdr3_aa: CASSVGRLYGYTF
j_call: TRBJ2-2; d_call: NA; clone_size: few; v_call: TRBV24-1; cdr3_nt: TGTGCCACCAGTGATTTTGGCAGAACGAACACCGGGGAGCTGTTTTTT; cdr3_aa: CATSDFGRTNTGELFF
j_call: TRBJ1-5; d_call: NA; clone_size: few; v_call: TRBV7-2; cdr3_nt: TGTGCCAGCAGCTTAGGTCGTCCGGGGAAAGGCAATCAGCCCCAGCATTTT; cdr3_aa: CASSLGRPGKGNQPQHF
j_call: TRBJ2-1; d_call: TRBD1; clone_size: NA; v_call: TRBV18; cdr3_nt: TGTGCCAGCCGGACGGGACAGGGCGTCAATGAGCAGTTCTTC; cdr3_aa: CASRTGQGVNEQFF
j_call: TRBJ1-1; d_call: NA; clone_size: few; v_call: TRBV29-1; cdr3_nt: TGCAGCGGCGCGAAGGTCTCTGAAGCTTTCTTT; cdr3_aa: CSGAKVSEAFF
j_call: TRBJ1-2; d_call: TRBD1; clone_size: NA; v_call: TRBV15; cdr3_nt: TGTGCCACCAGCAGAGATAGGGGGCGGGTAGCCGGCTACACCTTC; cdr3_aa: CATSRDRGRVAGYTF
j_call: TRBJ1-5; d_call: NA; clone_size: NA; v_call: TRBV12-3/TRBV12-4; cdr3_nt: TGTGCCAGCAGCGCGGGCGGACTCAATCAGCCCCAGCATTTT; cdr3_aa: CASSAGGLNQPQHF
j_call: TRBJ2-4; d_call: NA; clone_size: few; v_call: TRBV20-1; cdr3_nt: TGCAGTGCTAGAGGAGGGTCAGCCAAAAACATTCAGTACTTC; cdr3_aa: CSARGGSAKNIQYF
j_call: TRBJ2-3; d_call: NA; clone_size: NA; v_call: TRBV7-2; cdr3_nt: TGTGCCAGCAGCTTTGGGACCGGAGATACGCAGTATTTT; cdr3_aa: CASSFGTGDTQYF
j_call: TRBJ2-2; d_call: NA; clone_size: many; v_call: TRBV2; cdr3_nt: TGTGCCAGCAGTGATTTTGGGGCGTTCACCGGGGAGCTGTTTTTT; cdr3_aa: CASSDFGAFTGELFF
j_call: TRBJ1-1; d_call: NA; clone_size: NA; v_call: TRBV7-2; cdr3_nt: TGTGCCAGCAGCTCTGGTCCACGGCGAAACACTGAAGCTTTCTTT; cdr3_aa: CASSSGPRRNTEAFF
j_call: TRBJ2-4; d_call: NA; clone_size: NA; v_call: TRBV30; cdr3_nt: TGTGCCTGGAGTGCCCCTGGGGGGTACAAAAACATTCAGTACTTC; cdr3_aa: CAWSAPGGYKNIQYF
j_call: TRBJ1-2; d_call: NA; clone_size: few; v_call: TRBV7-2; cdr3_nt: TGTGCCAGCAGCTCCACCGGGATGAACTATGGCTACACCTTC; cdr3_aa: CASSSTGMNYGYTF
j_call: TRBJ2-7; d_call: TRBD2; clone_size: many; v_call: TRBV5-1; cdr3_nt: TGTGCCAGCAGCTTAGGGACTAGCGGATCCTACGAGCAGTACTTC; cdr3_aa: CASSLGTSGSYEQYF
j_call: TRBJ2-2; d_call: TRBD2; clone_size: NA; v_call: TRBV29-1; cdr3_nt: TGCAGCGTTGGGGCGGGAGCGTACACCGGGGAGCTGTTTTTT; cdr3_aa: CSVGAGAYTGELFF
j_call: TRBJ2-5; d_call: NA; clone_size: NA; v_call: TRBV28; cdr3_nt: TGTGCCAGCAGTTTTATCCACAGGCGAGAGACCCAGTACTTC; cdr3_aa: CASSFIHRRETQYF
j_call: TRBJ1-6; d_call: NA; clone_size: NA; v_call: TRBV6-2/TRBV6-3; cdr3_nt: TGTGCCAGCAGTTACCGGCAAAACAGGGTCGGTAATTCACCCCTCCACTTT; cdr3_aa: CASSYRQNRVGNSPLHF
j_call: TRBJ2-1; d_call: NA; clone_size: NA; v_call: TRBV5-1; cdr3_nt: TGCGCCAGCAGCTTGGGACTTCTAAGTGAGCAGTTCTTC; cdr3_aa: CASSLGLLSEQFF
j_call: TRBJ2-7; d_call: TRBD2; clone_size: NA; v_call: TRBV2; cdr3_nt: TGTGCCAGCATTATCGGGACTAGCGGGCAACAATCCTACGAGCAGTACTTC; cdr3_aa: CASIIGTSGQQSYEQYF
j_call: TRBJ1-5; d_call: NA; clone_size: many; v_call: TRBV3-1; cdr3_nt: TGTGCCAGCAGCCAAGATCTCCGGGGCAGTCAGCCCCAGCATTTT; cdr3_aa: CASSQDLRGSQPQHF
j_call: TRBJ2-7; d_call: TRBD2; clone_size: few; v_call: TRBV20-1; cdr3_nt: TGCAGTGCAAATACACCAGGAACGGGGGGGATAAGCTCCTACGAGCAGTACTTC; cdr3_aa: CSANTPGTGGISSYEQYF
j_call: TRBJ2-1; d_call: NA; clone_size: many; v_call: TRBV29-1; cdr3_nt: TGCAGCGTTCGAGGCGGGACTTCCTACAATGAGCAGTTCTTC; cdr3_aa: CSVRGGTSYNEQFF
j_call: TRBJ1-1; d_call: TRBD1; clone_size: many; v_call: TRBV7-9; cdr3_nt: TGTGCCACAAGGGGACAGGGTTTTGAAGCTTTCTTT; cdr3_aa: CATRGQGFEAFF
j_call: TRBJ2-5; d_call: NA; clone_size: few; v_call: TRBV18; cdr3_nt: TGTGCCAGCTCACCCCCGGTCGGCCAAGAGACCCAGTACTTC; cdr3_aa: CASSPPVGQETQYF
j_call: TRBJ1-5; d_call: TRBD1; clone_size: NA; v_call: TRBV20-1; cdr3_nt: TGCAGTGCTAGAGGTCTACAGGGGGCTAAGAAGCCCCAGCATTTT; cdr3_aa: CSARGLQGAKKPQHF
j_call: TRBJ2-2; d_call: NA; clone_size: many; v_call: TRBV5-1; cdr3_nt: TGCGCCAGCAGCTGGTGGGACCGACGTATTACCGGGGAGCTGTTTTTT; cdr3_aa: CASSWWDRRITGELFF
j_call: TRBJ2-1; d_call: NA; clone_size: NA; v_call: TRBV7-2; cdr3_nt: TGTGCCAGCATCTATACCCCAGGAGGAACGGTCAATGAGCAGTTCTTC; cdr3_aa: CASIYTPGGTVNEQFF
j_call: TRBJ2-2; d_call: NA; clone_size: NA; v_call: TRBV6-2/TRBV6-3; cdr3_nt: TGTGCCAGCACTATGGCGGGGTTCACCGGGGAGCTGTTTTTT; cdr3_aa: CASTMAGFTGELFF